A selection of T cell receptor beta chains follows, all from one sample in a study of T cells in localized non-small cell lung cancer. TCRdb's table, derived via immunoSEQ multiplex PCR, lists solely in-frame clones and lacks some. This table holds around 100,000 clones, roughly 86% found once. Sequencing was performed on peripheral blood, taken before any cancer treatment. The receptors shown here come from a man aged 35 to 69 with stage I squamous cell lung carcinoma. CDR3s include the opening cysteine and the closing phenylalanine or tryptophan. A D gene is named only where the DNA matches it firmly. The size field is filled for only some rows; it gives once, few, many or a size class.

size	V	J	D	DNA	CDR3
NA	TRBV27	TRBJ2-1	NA	TGTGCCAGCAGTTTAAGGAATGAGCAGTTCTTC	CASSLRNEQFF
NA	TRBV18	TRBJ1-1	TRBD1	TGTGCCAGCTTGGAGGACAGGGCCCCGAACACTGAAGCTTTCTTT	CASLEDRAPNTEAFF
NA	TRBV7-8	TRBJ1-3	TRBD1	TGTGCCAGCAGCATTGGACAGGGGGGGGCTGGAAACACCATATATTTT	CASSIGQGGAGNTIYF
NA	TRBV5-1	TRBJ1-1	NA	TGCGCCAGCAGCCCGGGACGGATGAACACTGAAGCTTTCTTT	CASSPGRMNTEAFF
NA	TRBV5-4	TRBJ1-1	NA	TGTGCCAGCAGCTCGTCAATGAACACTGAAGCTTTCTTT	CASSSSMNTEAFF
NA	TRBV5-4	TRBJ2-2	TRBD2	TGTGCCAGCAGCTTATCCTCGACTAGCGCCGGGGAGCTGTTTTTT	CASSLSSTSAGELFF
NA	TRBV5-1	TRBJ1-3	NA	TGCGCCAGCGCCCGGGGGGGCGGCAGCATCTCTGGAAACACCATATATTTT	CASARGGGSISGNTIYF
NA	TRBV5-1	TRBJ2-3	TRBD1	TGCGCCAGCAGCTTGGCGAGGACAGGGGGTTCAGATACGCAGTATTTT	CASSLARTGGSDTQYF
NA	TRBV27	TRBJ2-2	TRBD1	TGTGCCAGCAGTTCGACAGGGGCCGGGGAGCTGTTTTTT	CASSSTGAGELFF
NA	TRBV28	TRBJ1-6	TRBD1	TGTGCCAGCGGATCTGGTTGGTCCGGGACAGGGGGCTTT	CASGSGWSGTGGF
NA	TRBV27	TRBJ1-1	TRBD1	TGTGCCAGCGGCGTCGGACAGGGCCCAGCTTTCTTT	CASGVGQGPAFF
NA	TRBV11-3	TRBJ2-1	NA	TGTGCCAGCAGCTTAGAAAGGGGAAATGAGCAGTTCTTC	CASSLERGNEQFF
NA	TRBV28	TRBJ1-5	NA	TGTGCCAGCAGTTTATCCCCGGGGCGCCAGCATTTT	CASSLSPGRQHF
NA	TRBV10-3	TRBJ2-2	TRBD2	TGTGCCATCAGCCAAGGGACTAGCGGGGGGGCGTTCACCGGGGAGCTGTTTTTT	CAISQGTSGGAFTGELFF
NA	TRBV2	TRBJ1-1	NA	TGTGCCAGCAGGTCCACGCGAATCGGGGGCACTGAAGCTTTCTTT	CASRSTRIGGTEAFF
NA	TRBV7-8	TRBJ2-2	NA	TGTGCCAGCAGCTTAGCCCTGATAACAGGGACCGGGGAGCTGTTTTTT	CASSLALITGTGELFF
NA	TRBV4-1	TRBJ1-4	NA	TGCGCCAGCAGCCAAGTTCAAAAGAGGGGTTTGGGCGAAAAACTGTTTTTT	CASSQVQKRGLGEKLFF
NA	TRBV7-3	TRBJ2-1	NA	TGTGCCAGCAGCTTAAAGCGCAGGAACTACAATGAGCAGTTCTTC	CASSLKRRNYNEQFF
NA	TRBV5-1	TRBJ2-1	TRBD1	TGCGCCAGCAGCCCTACGGGACAGGGATTGAAAAAGCAGTTCTTC	CASSPTGQGLKKQFF
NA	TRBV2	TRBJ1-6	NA	TGTGCCAGCAGTGAAGAGCATGTGTCTAAAAATTCACCCCTCCACTTT	CASSEEHVSKNSPLHF
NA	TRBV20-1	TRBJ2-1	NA	TGCAGTGCTATTTTGAATGAGCAGTTCTTC	CSAILNEQFF
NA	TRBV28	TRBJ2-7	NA	TGTGCCAGCAGTTTATTTCAGGGCACCTACGAGCAGTACTTC	CASSLFQGTYEQYF
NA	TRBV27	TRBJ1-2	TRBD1	TGTGCCAGCAGTTTAAGCCCCCTCCCACAGGGGGTCTATGGCTACACCTTC	CASSLSPLPQGVYGYTF
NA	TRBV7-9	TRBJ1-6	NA	TGTGCCAGCAGCTTAGAACAGTATAATTCACCCCTCCACTTT	CASSLEQYNSPLHF
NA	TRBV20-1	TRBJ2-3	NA	TGCAGTCCCGAAGGGAATACGCAGTATTTT	CSPEGNTQYF
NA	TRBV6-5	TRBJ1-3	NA	TGTGCCAGCAGTTACAGAGGGGTAGGAAACACCATATATTTT	CASSYRGVGNTIYF
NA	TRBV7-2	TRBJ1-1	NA	TGTGCCAGCAGCCTCCTCCGAGGGGGCACTGAAGCTTTCTTT	CASSLLRGGTEAFF
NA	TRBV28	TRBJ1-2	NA	TGTGCCAGCACAGGGCCTTCTACTAACTATGGCTACACCTTC	CASTGPSTNYGYTF
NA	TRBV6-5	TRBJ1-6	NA	TGTGCCAGGAGCCTACTCCCACCTAATTCACCCCTCCACTTT	CARSLLPPNSPLHF
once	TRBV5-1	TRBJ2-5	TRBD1	TGCGCCAGCAGCTTGCCAGGGACAGGGAATTTTGAGACCCAGTACTTC	CASSLPGTGNFETQYF
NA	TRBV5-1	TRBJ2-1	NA	TGCGCCAGCAGCCCCCGGGCCGACTACAATGAGCAGTTCTTC	CASSPRADYNEQFF
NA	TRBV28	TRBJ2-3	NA	TGTGCCACCAGTTTAACGGCAGATAGCACAGATACGCAGTATTTT	CATSLTADSTDTQYF
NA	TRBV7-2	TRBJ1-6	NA	TGTGCCAGCAGCTTAGATGCAGGGCATAATTCACCCCTCCACTTT	CASSLDAGHNSPLHF
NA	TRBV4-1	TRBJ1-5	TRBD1	TGCGCCAGCAGCCAAGGACTGGGGACAGATAGCAATCAGCCCCAGCATTTT	CASSQGLGTDSNQPQHF
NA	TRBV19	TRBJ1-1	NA	TGTGCCAGTAGTATACAGGCGGGGCCCTACGAAGCTTTCTTT	CASSIQAGPYEAFF
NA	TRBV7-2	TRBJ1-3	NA	TGTGCCAGCAGCCCTAGGGGCGGGGCAGGGACCTCTGGAAACACCATATATTTT	CASSPRGGAGTSGNTIYF
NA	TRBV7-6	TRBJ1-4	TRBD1	TGTGCCAGCAGCCGGAGGGACAGGGTGTTTGAAAAACTGTTTTTT	CASSRRDRVFEKLFF
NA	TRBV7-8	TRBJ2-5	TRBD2	TGTGCCAGCAGCCTTGGGACTAGCAGGGGGTATTTAGAGACCCAGTACTTC	CASSLGTSRGYLETQYF
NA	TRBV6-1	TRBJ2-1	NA	TGTGCCAGCAGTTTTCCGCAGGGGGGTTACAATGAGCAGTTCTTC	CASSFPQGGYNEQFF
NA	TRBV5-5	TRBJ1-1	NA	TGTGCCAGCAGCTTGGATGGCAGGGCTGGGGCTTTCTTT	CASSLDGRAGAFF
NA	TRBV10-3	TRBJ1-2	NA	TGTGCCATCAGTCAGACTAACTATGGCTACACCTTC	CAISQTNYGYTF
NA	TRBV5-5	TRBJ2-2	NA	TGTGCCAGCAGCGGGGTAGGGGTCGGGGAGCTGTTTTTT	CASSGVGVGELFF
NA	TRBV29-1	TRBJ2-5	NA	TGCAGCGTTAGACAGGATTCAGGAGAGACCCAGTACTTC	CSVRQDSGETQYF
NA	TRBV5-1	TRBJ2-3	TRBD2	TGCGCCAGCAGACAAAGCGGGGCTAGCACAGATACGCAGTATTTT	CASRQSGASTDTQYF
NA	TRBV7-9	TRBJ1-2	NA	TGTGCCAGCAGCTCTGATCGAGAGGGCGGGTTTGGCTACACCTTC	CASSSDREGGFGYTF
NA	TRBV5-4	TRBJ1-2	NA	TGTGCCAGCAGCTTCCGGGGCGCTGGCTACACCTTC	CASSFRGAGYTF
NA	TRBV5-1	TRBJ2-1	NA	TGCGCCAGCAGCTTGGCGGCCACTTTCAATGAGCAGTTCTTC	CASSLAATFNEQFF
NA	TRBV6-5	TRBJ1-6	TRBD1	TGTGCCAGCACCCCGAGGGGGCGTAATTCACCCCTCCACTTT	CASTPRGRNSPLHF
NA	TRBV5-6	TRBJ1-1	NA	TGTGCCAGCAGCTTCGTTTCCGGGGACACTGAAGCTTTCTTT	CASSFVSGDTEAFF
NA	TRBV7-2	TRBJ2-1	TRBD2	TGTGCCAGCAGCCTCAGGAGGGGGACTAGAGGGAATGAGCAGTTCTTC	CASSLRRGTRGNEQFF
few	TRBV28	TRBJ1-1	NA	TGTGCCAGCAGCTCGAGCCCCCCATCGACTGAAGCTTTCTTT	CASSSSPPSTEAFF
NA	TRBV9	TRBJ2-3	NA	TGTGCCAGCCGACCAGGGGCCGAATATACGCAGTATTTT	CASRPGAEYTQYF
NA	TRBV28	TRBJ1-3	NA	TGTGCCAGCAGGCCACCCCCAGGGACTGGAAACACCATATATTTT	CASRPPPGTGNTIYF
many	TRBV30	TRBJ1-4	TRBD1	TGTGCCTGGAGTGTAGGGGGCGCGGCTAATGAAAAACTGTTTTTT	CAWSVGGAANEKLFF
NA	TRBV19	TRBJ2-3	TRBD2	TGTGCCAGTAGAACTAGCGGGGGCCCGGATACGCAGTATTTT	CASRTSGGPDTQYF
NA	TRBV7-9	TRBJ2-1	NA	TGTGCCAGCAGCCGACAGACCAATGAGCAGTTCTTC	CASSRQTNEQFF
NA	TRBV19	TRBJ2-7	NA	TGTGCCAGTAGTCTACAGGGCGCCGAAAGCTACGAGCAGTACTTC	CASSLQGAESYEQYF